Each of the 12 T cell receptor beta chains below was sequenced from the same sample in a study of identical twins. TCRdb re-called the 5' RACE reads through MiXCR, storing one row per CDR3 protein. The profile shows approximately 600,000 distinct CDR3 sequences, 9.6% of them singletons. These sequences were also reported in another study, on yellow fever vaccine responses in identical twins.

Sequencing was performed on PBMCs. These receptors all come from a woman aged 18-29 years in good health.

The CDR3 DNA reads as TGCGCCAGCAGCCAAGGTGGTCAGGGCTACGAGCAGTACTTC. This sequence encodes CASSQGGQGYEQYF. The chain recombines TRBV4-3 with TRBJ2-7, with a weak D call TRBD1 (5 bases). The ends were cut back, 1 base at V and 3 bases at J, with 10 bases in the middle. Germline CDR1 is LGHNA and CDR2 is YSLEER. There are 14 residues in the CDR3.

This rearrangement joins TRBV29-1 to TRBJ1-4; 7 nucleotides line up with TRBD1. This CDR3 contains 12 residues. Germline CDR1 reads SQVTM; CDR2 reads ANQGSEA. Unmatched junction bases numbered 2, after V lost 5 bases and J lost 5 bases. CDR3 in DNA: TGCAGCGTTCAGGGACAGAATGAAAAACTGTTTTTT. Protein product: CSVQGQNEKLFF.

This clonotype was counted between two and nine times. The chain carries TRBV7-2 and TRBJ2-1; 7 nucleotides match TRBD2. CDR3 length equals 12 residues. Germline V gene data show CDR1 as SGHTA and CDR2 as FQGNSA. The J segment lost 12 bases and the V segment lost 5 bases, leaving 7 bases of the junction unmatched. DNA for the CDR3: TGTGCCAGCAGCCTTAAAGCGGGGCTGCAGTTCTTC. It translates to CASSLKAGLQFF.

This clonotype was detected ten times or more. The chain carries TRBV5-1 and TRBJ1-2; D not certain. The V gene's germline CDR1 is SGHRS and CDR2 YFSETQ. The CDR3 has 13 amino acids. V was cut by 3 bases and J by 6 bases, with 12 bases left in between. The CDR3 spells CASSSAEPHGYTF. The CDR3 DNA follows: TGCGCCAGCAGCTCTGCCGAGCCCCATGGCTACACCTTC. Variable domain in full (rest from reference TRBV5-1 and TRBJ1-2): KAGVTQTPRYLIKTRGQQVTLSCSPISGHRSVSWYQQTPGQGLQFLFEYFSETQRNKGNFPGRFSGRQFSNSRSEMNVSTLELGDSALYLCASSSAEPHGYTFGSGTRLTVV.

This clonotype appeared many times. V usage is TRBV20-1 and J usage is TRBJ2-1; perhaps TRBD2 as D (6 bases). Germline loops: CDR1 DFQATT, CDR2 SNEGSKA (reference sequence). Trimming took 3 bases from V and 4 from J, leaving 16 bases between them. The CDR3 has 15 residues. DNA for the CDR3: TGCAGTGCTAGGGGGTCGGGAGTGATATACAATGAGCAGTTCTTC. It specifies CSARGSGVIYNEQFF.

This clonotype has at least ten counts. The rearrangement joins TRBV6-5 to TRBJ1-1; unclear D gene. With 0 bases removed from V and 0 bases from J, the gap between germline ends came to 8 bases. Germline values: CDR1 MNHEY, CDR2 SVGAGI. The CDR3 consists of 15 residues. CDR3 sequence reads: CASSYSAGMNTEAFF. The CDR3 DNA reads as TGTGCCAGCAGTTACTCGGCGGGGATGAACACTGAAGCTTTCTTT.

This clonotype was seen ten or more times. The DNA of the CDR3 is TGTGCCAGCATCCAGACTAGCGGCCCATACAATGAGCAGTTCTTC. Its translation is CASIQTSGPYNEQFF. This chain links TRBV6-1 with TRBJ2-1; 9 positions agree with TRBD2. J gave up 4 bases and V 7 bases, and 8 bases lay outside the gene matches. The CDR3 totals 15 residues. CDR1 and CDR2 (germline): MNHNS, SASEGT.

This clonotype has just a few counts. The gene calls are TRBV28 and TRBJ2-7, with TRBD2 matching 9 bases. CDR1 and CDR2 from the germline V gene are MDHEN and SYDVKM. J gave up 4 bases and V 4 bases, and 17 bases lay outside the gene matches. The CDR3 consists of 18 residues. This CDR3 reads CASSSQGDLAGVPYEQYF. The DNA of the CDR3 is TGTGCCAGCAGTTCTCAGGGGGACTTAGCGGGAGTCCCTTACGAGCAGTACTTC.

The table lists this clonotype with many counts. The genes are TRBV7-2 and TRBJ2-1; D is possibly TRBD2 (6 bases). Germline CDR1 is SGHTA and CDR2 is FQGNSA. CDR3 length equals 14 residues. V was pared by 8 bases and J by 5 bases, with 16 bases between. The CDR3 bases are TGTGCCAGCGGCCAGCGGGCCAATCACAATGAGCAGTTCTTC. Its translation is CASGQRANHNEQFF.

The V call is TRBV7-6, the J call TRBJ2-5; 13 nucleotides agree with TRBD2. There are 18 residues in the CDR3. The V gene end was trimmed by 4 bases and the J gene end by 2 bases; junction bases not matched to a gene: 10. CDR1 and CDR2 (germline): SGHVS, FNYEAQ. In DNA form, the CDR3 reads TGTGCCAGCAGCTCCGGACTAGCGGGAGTTCCCCCTCAAGAGACCCAGTACTTC. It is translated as CASSSGLAGVPPQETQYF.

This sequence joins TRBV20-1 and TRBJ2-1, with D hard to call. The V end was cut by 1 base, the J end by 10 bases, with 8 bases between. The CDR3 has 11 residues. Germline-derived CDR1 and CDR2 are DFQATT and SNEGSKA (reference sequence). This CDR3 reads CSARVGSEQFF. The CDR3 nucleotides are TGCAGTGCTAGAGTGGGCAGCGAGCAGTTCTTC.

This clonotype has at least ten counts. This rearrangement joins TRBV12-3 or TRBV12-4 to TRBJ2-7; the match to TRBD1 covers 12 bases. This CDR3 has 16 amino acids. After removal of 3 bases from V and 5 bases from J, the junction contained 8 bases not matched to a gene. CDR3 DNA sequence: TGTGCCAGCAGTTTCGGTTGGGACAGGGGGCAAAACGAGCAGTACTTC. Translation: CASSFGWDRGQNEQYF.